The following is a TCR beta chain sequence with its context. Its antigen is undetermined. Clones were read by immunoSEQ multiplex PCR, and TCRdb kept only the in-frame ones, dropping some. The repertoire consists of 60,000 to 65,000 clones, with around 77% occurring once and the leading ten covering about 4.5%. These data belong to a study of radiotherapy plus CTLA-4 blockade in lung cancer. At the level of the study: The study recorded objective responses in around a sixth of patients and disease control in 31%.

Findings and caveats of the study: Some TCR clones had been derived from tumors. These clones expanded in peripheral blood after radiotherapy plus ipilimumab.

The V segment lost 7 bases and the J segment 7 bases; nucleotides outside the gene matches: 7. The CDR3 is 13 amino acids. From germline, CDR1 is MNHEY and CDR2 SMNVEV (reference sequence). The chain combines TRBV27 with TRBJ1-5, with 7 nucleotides matching TRBD1. The TCR sequence derives from a human donor with non-small cell lung cancer who had a complete response to radiotherapy plus ipilimumab. The specimen comprised peripheral blood, sampled from a patient treated with radiotherapy plus ipilimumab. CDR3 loop: CASTRDRGQPQHF. For the CDR3, the DNA is TGTGCCAGCACCCGGGACAGAGGGCAGCCCCAGCATTTT.